This TCR beta chain derives from a study of blood T cell repertoires in COVID-19. Study context: Spain, Italy and the United States supplied samples that represented acute and convalescent COVID-19. The cDNA or gDNA used as material had been derived from T cells, B-cell-depleted T cells, or PBMCs.

Methods used by the authors: Nucleated cell counts were estimated from reference gene primer amplification. The method was immunoSEQ multiplex PCR; TCRdb's version includes in-frame clones alone and lacks a portion of them. V and J calls and clone size are those listed in that table; D and trimming were worked out from the DNA. This table has about 250,000 clones, around 83% appearing once. Sequencing used peripheral blood. This clonotype was obtained from a man aged 80 or over with acute or convalescent COVID-19.

In nucleotides, the CDR3 is TGTGCCAGCAGCGTAGGTGGGGGGGCGTTTGTAAATGAGCAGTTCTTC. Translated, it gives CASSVGGGAFVNEQFF. V and J are TRBV9 and TRBJ2-1; possible D gene TRBD2, 7 bases. The germline CDR1 and CDR2 sequences are SGDLS and YYNGEE. Deletions cut 0 bases from V and 7 bases from J, with 17 bases between. The CDR3 runs 16 residues. Full variable domain (outside the CDR3, taken from reference TRBV9 and TRBJ2-1): DSGVTQTPKHLITATGQRVTLRCSPRSGDLSVYWYQQSLDQGLQFLIQYYNGEERAKGNILERFSAQQFPDLHSELNLSSLELGDSALYFCASSVGGGAFVNEQFFGPGTRLTVL.